This T cell receptor beta chain derives from a study of T cell repertoires in cytomegalovirus infection. Study in general: Indicated by public TCR beta signatures were CMV infection and matching HLA type.

Via MiXCR, TCRdb re-called the reads, giving one row per CDR3 protein. The sample gives about 830,000 distinct CDR3 sequences, approximately 32% of which show up once; under 15% is in the top ten. Regarding this clonotype: Its antigen is not identified.

CDR3 length: 15 residues. The germline V and J ends were trimmed by 7 bases and 5 bases, with 20 bases remaining between them. Per the germline V gene, CDR1 is LNHDA and CDR2 is SQIVND (reference sequence). V is TRBV19 and J is TRBJ1-1, with D tentatively TRBD1 (6 bases). This material consisted of cultured CD8+ T cells from PBMCs, taken from culture after CMV antigen stimulation. The clonotype originates from a human donor in good health (CMV status not recorded). Some clones in this sample may be carry-over from other donors' samples. The CDR3 coding sequence is TGTGCCAGTACCATGACGGGGGGCAGCGGTACTGAAGCTTTCTTT. This codes for CASTMTGGSGTEAFF. Together with reference TRBV19 and TRBJ1-1, the CDR3 gives the full variable domain: DGGITQSPKYLFRKEGQNVTLSCEQNLNHDAMYWYRQDPGQGLRLIYYSQIVNDFQKGDIAEGYSVSREKKESFPLTVTSAQKNPTAFYLCASTMTGGSGTEAFFGQGTRLTVV.